This record looks at one T cell receptor (beta chain) sequence and its context. At one end, the junction sequence differs from germline, possibly due to a read error. The CDR3 consists of 15 residues. Germline V gene sequence: CDR1 SNHLY, CDR2 FYNNEI. Full-length variable regions came from constant-region reverse primers plus semi-nested Nested Universal Primer A PCR. TCRdb re-analysed the 5' RACE reads in MiXCR, keeping a single row per CDR3 protein. The sample has tens of thousands of distinct CDR3 sequences, 15% to 20% seen once. The clonotype comes from a female donor with breast cancer. Sequencing used naive CD4+ T cells sorted from a lymph node. Noted subset: naive CD4+ T cells, CD4+CD45RA+CD25-. The chain joins TRBV2 to TRBJ1-4, with 9 bases matching TRBD1. The CDR3: CASSVRTGETEKLSF. In DNA, the CDR3 is TGTGCCAGCAGTGTTAGGACAGGGGAAACAGAAAAACTGTCTTTT.